These T cell receptor beta chains were read from a single sample in a study of blood T cell repertoires in COVID-19. Some clones are missing from TCRdb's copy, which holds only in-frame ones; the method was immunoSEQ multiplex PCR. The data contain some 240,000 clones, about 80% of them singletons. The specimen was PBMCs or T cells enriched from blood (not recorded which). These receptors all come from a man aged 25-45 years with acute COVID-19. The CDR3 runs from the conserved cysteine through the conserved F or W. The order of the fields is V gene, D gene, clone size, J gene, CDR3 DNA, CDR3 protein. D genes are given only for firm matches. Expanded clones get a size class; other rows say once, few or many, or leave the size out.

TRBV5-1	.	.	TRBJ2-1	TGCGCCAGCAGCTTGGTAGGAGGGAATCTCAACAATGAGCAGTTCTTC	CASSLVGGNLNNEQFF
TRBV4-1	.	.	TRBJ1-2	TGCGCCAGCAGCCAAGAGTGGAGTGGGGCTGGGGGCCAGGCCTATGGCTACACCTTC	CASSQEWSGAGGQAYGYTF
TRBV19	TRBD1	.	TRBJ1-6	TGTGCCAGCCGGGACAGGGGGTCCGGCTCCTATAATTCACCCCTCCACTTT	CASRDRGSGSYNSPLHF
TRBV6-5	TRBD1	.	TRBJ1-6	TGTGCCAGCAGGGGGGGGGACAGGCTTAATTCACCCCTCCACTTT	CASRGGDRLNSPLHF
TRBV24-1	.	.	TRBJ1-2	TGTGCCACCAGTGATTCCCCAAGGGGAGGCGGCTACACCTTC	CATSDSPRGGGYTF
TRBV29-1	.	.	TRBJ2-1	TGCAGCGTTGACCGTATGCGGGATGAGCAGTTCTTC	CSVDRMRDEQFF
TRBV6-5	.	.	TRBJ1-4	TGTGCCAGCAGCTTAAACAGGGAAAAACTGTTTTTT	CASSLNREKLFF
TRBV11-2	TRBD2	.	TRBJ2-2	TGTGCCAGCAGCGTGGGACTAGCGGGGGGGCCAGCGACCGGGGAGCTGTTTTTT	CASSVGLAGGPATGELFF
TRBV5-1	.	once	TRBJ1-5	TGTGCCAGCAGCTTGGACGCAGGGGGCAATCAGCCCCAGCATTTT	CASSLDAGGNQPQHF
TRBV27	TRBD2	.	TRBJ2-1	TGTGCCAGCAGTCCCCCCGGGACTAGCGGGATTGATGAGCAGTTCTTC	CASSPPGTSGIDEQFF
TRBV19	TRBD1	.	TRBJ2-2	TGTGCCAGTAGCCCCGGACAGGGAGCCTCCGGGGAGCTGTTTTTT	CASSPGQGASGELFF
TRBV5-1	.	.	TRBJ2-2	TGTGCCAGCAGCCCAGACACCGGGGAGCTGTTTTTT	CASSPDTGELFF
TRBV9	.	.	TRBJ2-1	TGTGCCAGCAGCGCGCAGGGTCTTGCGCAGTTCTTC	CASSAQGLAQFF
TRBV18	.	.	TRBJ2-2	TGTGCCAGCTCACCGTCCCGCGGGGTAGGTCCCGGGGAGCTGTTTTTT	CASSPSRGVGPGELFF
TRBV5-4	TRBD1	.	TRBJ2-2	TGTGCCAGCAGCCGTGAGACAGGGCTAAACGGGGAGCTGTTTTTT	CASSRETGLNGELFF
TRBV11-2	.	.	TRBJ1-3	TGTGCCAGCAGCTTTAACTCTGGAAACACCATATATTTT	CASSFNSGNTIYF
TRBV27	.	.	TRBJ1-2	TGTGCCAGCAGTATACAGGGTGTTGCTGGCGGCTACACCTTC	CASSIQGVAGGYTF
TRBV3-1/TRBV3-2	TRBD1	.	TRBJ1-3	TGTGCCAGCAGCGAGACCGCAGGGGGCGTTTCCCCTGGAAACACCATATATTTT	CASSETAGGVSPGNTIYF
TRBV3-1/TRBV3-2	.	.	TRBJ1-1	TGTGCCAGCAGCCAAGTTGCAGGGACTGAAGCTTTCTTT	CASSQVAGTEAFF
TRBV5-6	.	.	TRBJ1-1	TGTGCCAGCAGCTTGGCGGGGGAGAACACTGAAGCTTTCTTT	CASSLAGENTEAFF
TRBV18	.	.	TRBJ1-2	TGTGCCAGCTCACCACTGGCAGGGAACGGCTACACCTTC	CASSPLAGNGYTF
TRBV19	.	.	TRBJ2-5	TGTGCCAGTAGTACCCAGGTACAGGGATCCGAGACCCAGTACTTC	CASSTQVQGSETQYF
TRBV5-4	TRBD1	.	TRBJ1-6	TGTGCCAGCAGCTTGGCGGACAGGCGTGATTCACCCCTCCACTTT	CASSLADRRDSPLHF
TRBV12-3/TRBV12-4	.	once	TRBJ1-6	TGTGCCAGCAGTTTGAAGCCTTCACCCCTCCACTTT	CASSLKPSPLHF
TRBV7-2	.	.	TRBJ1-1	TGTGCCAGCAGTCAAACAGGTGTCGTAGCTTTCTTT	CASSQTGVVAFF
TRBV6-1	.	.	TRBJ2-4	TGTGCCAGCAGTGAAGGACAGGTAAAAAACATTCAGTACTTC	CASSEGQVKNIQYF
TRBV29-1	.	.	TRBJ1-4	TGCAGCGCCCGGGTGGGAGGGAATGAAAAACTGTTTTTT	CSARVGGNEKLFF
TRBV4-3	TRBD1	.	TRBJ1-1	TGCGCCAGCAGCCAAGCCCGGGACAGAAGCACTGAAGCTTTCTTT	CASSQARDRSTEAFF
TRBV5-1	TRBD1	once	TRBJ1-2	TGTGCCAGCAGCCGACCGGGACAGGGGGAAGGCTACACCTTC	CASSRPGQGEGYTF
TRBV19	.	.	TRBJ1-1	TGTGCCAGTAGTCGAGGACAGACTACTGAAGCTTTCTTT	CASSRGQTTEAFF
TRBV7-8	.	.	TRBJ1-3	TGTGCCAGCAGCTTACAGGTGGCGACACCCTCCTCTGGAAACACCATATATTTT	CASSLQVATPSSGNTIYF